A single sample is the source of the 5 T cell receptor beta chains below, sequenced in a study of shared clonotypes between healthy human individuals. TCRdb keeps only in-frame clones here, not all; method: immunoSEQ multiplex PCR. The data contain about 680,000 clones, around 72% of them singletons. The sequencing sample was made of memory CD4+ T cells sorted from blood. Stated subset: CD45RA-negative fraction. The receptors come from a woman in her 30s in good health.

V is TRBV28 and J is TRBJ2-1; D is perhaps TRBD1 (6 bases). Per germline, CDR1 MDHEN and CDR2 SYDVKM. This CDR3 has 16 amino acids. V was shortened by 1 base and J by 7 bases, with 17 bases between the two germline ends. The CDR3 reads CASSLLSRGARNEQFF. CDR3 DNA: TGTGCCAGCAGTTTATTGTCCAGGGGAGCCCGTAATGAGCAGTTCTTC.

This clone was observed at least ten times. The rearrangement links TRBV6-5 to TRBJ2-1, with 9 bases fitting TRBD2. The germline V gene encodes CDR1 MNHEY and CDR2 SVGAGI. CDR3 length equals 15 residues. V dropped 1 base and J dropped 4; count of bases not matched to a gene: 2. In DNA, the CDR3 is TGTGCCAGCAGTTACTGGCTAGCGGGATACAATGAGCAGTTCTTC. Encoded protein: CASSYWLAGYNEQFF.

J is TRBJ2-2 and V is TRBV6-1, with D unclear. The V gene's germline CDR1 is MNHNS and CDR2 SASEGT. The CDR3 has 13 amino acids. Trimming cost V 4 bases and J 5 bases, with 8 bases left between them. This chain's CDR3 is CASSAFPTGELFF. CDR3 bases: TGTGCCAGCAGTGCCTTCCCGACCGGGGAGCTGTTTTTT.

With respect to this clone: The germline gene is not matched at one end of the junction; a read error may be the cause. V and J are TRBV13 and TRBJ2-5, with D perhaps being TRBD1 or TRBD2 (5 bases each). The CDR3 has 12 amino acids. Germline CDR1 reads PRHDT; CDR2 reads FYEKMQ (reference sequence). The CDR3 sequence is CASSWGREAQYF. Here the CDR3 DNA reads TGTGCCAGCAGCTGGGGGAGAGAGGCCCAGTACTTC.

The CDR3 protein is CASSEEQLRYNEQFF. The CDR3 DNA is TGTGCCAGCAGTGAGGAGCAGCTTCGGTACAATGAGCAGTTCTTC. The chain is built from TRBV2 and TRBJ2-1; D unresolved. Germline V lookup: CDR1 SNHLY, CDR2 FYNNEI. This CDR3 has 15 amino acids. Between the trimmed V and J ends, which lost 3 bases and 4 bases, there was a span of 13 bases.